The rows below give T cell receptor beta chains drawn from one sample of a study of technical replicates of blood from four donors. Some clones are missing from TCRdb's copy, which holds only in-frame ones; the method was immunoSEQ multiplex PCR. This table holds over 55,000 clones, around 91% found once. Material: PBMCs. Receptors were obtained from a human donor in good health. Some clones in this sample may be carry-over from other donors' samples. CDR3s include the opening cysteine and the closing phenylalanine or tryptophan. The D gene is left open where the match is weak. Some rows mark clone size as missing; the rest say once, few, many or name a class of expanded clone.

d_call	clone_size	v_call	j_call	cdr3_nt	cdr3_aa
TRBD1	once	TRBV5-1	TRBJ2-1	TGCGCCAGCAGCTCAAGACAGGGGGGCTCCTACAATGAGCAGTTCTTC	CASSSRQGGSYNEQFF
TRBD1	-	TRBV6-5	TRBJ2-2	TGTGCCAGCAGTTCGACAGGGTTTAACACCGGGGAGCTGTTTTTT	CASSSTGFNTGELFF
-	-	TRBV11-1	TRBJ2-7	TGTGCCAGCACACAGGGTTGGGGAACCTACGAGCAGTACTTC	CASTQGWGTYEQYF
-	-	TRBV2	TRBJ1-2	TGTGCCAGCAGTCAAGAGGACAGTTCATTTGGCTACACCTTC	CASSQEDSSFGYTF
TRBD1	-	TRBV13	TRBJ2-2	TGTGCCAGCAGGAGACGATACAGGGGAGCGAACACCGGGGAGCTGTTTTTT	CASRRRYRGANTGELFF
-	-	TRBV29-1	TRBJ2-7	TGCAGCGTTGTCGGTTTGCGGTTCTCCTACGAGCAGTACTTC	CSVVGLRFSYEQYF
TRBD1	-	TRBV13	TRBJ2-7	TGTGCCAGCAGCGACCGGGACAGGCCCTATACGAAGGACTTC	CASSDRDRPYTKDF
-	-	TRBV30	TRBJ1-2	TGTGCCTGGAGTGTAGAGGCTGCAGCTAACTATGGCTACACCTTC	CAWSVEAAANYGYTF
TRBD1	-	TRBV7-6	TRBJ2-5	TGTGCCAGCAGCTTAGAGGTTAACAGGGGGCGTCAAGAGACCCAGTACTTC	CASSLEVNRGRQETQYF
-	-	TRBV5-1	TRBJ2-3	TGCGCCAGCAGCTTAGAGACAGATACGCAGTATTTT	CASSLETDTQYF
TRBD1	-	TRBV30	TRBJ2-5	TGTGCCTGGGGGACAGGGCGAGTAGAGACCCAGTACTTC	CAWGTGRVETQYF
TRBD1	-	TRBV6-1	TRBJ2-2	TGTGCCAGCAGCCGGACAGGACCGAACACCGGGGAGCTGTTTTTT	CASSRTGPNTGELFF
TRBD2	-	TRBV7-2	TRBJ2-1	TGTGCCAGCAGCTCGGGACTAGCGGGAATAAGCTCCTACAATGAGCAGTTCTTC	CASSSGLAGISSYNEQFF
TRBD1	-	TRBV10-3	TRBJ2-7	TGTGCCATCAGCGCAGGCCGGGACAGAGTCTACGAGCAGTACTTC	CAISAGRDRVYEQYF
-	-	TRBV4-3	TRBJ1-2	TGCGCCAGCAGCCGAGCCGGTAATAATGATGCTGGCTACACCTTC	CASSRAGNNDAGYTF
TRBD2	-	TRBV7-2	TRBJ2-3	TGTGCCAGCAGTCCCGTAGCGGGAGAAGGAGATACGCAGTATTTT	CASSPVAGEGDTQYF
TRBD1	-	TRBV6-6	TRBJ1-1	TGTGCCAGCAGTTTGGCGACAGGGATGAACACTGAAGCTTTCTTT	CASSLATGMNTEAFF
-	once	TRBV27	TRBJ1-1	TGTGCCCAAATAAGGGGCGTGAACACTGAAGCTTTCTTT	CAQIRGVNTEAFF
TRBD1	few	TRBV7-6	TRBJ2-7	TGTGCCAGCAGCCCGGGGACAGGGGGCTTGCTGATGTACGAGCAGTACTTC	CASSPGTGGLLMYEQYF
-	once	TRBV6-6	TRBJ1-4	TGTGCCAGCAGACAGACAGGAACTAATGAAAAACTGTTTTTT	CASRQTGTNEKLFF
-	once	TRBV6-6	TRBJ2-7	TGTGCCAGCAGTTACGGCGGCAGCACCTACGAGCAGTACTTC	CASSYGGSTYEQYF
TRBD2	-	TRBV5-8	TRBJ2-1	TGTGCCAGCAGCTTGGGTCGGCTTAGCGGGAGGGGGTTTAGGGACAATGAGCAGTTCTTC	CASSLGRLSGRGFRDNEQFF
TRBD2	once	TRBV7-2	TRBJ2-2	TGTGCCAGCAGCTTACTCATGCGGGGGGCCGTTGGAACCGGGGAGCTGTTTTTT	CASSLLMRGAVGTGELFF
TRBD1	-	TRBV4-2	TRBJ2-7	TGTGCCAGCAGTGGGACAGCCTACGAGCAGTACTTC	CASSGTAYEQYF
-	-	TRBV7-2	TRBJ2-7	TGTGCCAGCAGCTTACAGTCCCAGGGCTCCTACGAGCAGTACTTC	CASSLQSQGSYEQYF
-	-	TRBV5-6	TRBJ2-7	TGTGCCAGCAGCTTGGGAGGTCGCGAGCAGTACTTC	CASSLGGREQYF
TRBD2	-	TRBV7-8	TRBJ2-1	TGTGCCAGCAGCGGCCCCGGGACTAGTAATGAGCAGTTCTTC	CASSGPGTSNEQFF
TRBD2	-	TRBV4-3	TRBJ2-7	TGCGCCAGCAGCCAAGATCGGGCGGGAGGGCCCTACGAGCAGTACTTC	CASSQDRAGGPYEQYF
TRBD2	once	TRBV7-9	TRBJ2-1	TGTGCCAGCAGCGAACCCAAGCGGGGGGGAACGGAGCAGTTCTTC	CASSEPKRGGTEQFF
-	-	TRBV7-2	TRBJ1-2	TGTGCCAGCAGCAACCGTAACAGGGTTGAAGGCTACACCTTC	CASSNRNRVEGYTF
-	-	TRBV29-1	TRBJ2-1	TGCAGCGTTGCCTCGGGGAGCTCCTACAATGAGCAGTTCTTC	CSVASGSSYNEQFF
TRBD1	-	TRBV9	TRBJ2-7	TGTGCCAGCAGCGTAGGATTGGGGGGACAGGCGTACTTC	CASSVGLGGQAYF
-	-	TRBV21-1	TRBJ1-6	TGTGCCAGCAGTGAGGGTTCACCCCTCCACTTT	CASSEGSPLHF
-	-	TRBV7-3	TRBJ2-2	TGTGCCAGCAGACTAGAGGGGAACACCGGGGAGCTGTTTTTT	CASRLEGNTGELFF
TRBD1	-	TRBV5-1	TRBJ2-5	TGCGCCAGCACCCCGGGACAGGGGAGGCAGACCCAGTACTTC	CASTPGQGRQTQYF
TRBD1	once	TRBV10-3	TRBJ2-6	TGTGCCATCAGTGCGGTAACAGGGGGCACTGGGGCCAACGTCCTGACTTTC	CAISAVTGGTGANVLTF
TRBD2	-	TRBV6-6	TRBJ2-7	TGTGCCAGCAGTTACTCTCCTAGCGGGGGCCCCTACGAGCAGTACTTC	CASSYSPSGGPYEQYF
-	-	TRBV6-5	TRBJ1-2	TGTGCCAGCAGTTACTCGAGCGTAGGGGCCTCCTATGGCTACACCTTC	CASSYSSVGASYGYTF
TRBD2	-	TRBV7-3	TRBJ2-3	TGTGCCAGCAGCTCTAGCGGGGGGGCCGGAGATACGCAGTATTTT	CASSSSGGAGDTQYF
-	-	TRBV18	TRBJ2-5	TGTGCCAGCTCACCTTCTGCAGGCGCGCCGGAGACCCAGTACTTC	CASSPSAGAPETQYF
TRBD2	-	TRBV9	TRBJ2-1	TGTGCCAGCAGCCCCGGGACTAGCGGGTCTTATGAGCAGTTCTTC	CASSPGTSGSYEQFF
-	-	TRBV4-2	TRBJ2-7	TGTGCCAGCAGCCAGGGAAGGGGGGAGCAGTACTTC	CASSQGRGEQYF
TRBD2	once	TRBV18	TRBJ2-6	TGTGCCAGCTCACCCACTCTAGCGGGAGCTGGGGCCAACGTCCTGACTTTC	CASSPTLAGAGANVLTF
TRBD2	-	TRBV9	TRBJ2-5	TGTGCCAGCAGCGGCGGGGGAGGGCCACGAGAGACCCAGTACTTC	CASSGGGGPRETQYF
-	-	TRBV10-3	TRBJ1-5	TGTGCCATCAGGGATCAGGGCAATCAGCCCCAGCATTTT	CAIRDQGNQPQHF
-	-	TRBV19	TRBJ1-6	TGTGCCAGTCAGTACAGGGAAGGATCACCCCTCCACTTT	CASQYREGSPLHF
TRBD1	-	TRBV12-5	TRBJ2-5	TGTGCTAGTGGCTATAAACAGGGGGCCCTGGAGACCCAGTACTTC	CASGYKQGALETQYF
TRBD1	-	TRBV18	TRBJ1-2	TGTGCCAGCTCACTTCCCGGGACAGGGGGGCCCGGCTACACCTTC	CASSLPGTGGPGYTF
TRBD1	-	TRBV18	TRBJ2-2	TGTGCCAGCTCACCCGGGACAGTGTCCGGGGAGCTGTTTTTT	CASSPGTVSGELFF
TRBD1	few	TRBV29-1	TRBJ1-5	TGCAGCGTTGGGTCAACAGGGGGGAGTCAGCCCCAGCATTTT	CSVGSTGGSQPQHF